The TCR beta chain described here comes from a study of Ad26.COV2.S vaccination and SARS-CoV-2 variants. Study information: Enrollment placed the donor in the COV1001 Ad26.COV2.S trial arm.

Measured with immunoSEQ multiplex PCR; TCRdb has only the in-frame clones, and not every one. The top ten hold roughly 10% of the sample, which has roughly 300,000 clones, approximately 86% seen once. Treatment defined: roughly 19 received Ad26.COV2.S at low or high dose, single or two shots; about 5 received placebo; per-sample allocation not given. Sample collection was performed on day 63 after the first vaccine or placebo injection. Cohort 1b enrolled adults aged 18-55 years in Boston. V shed 5 bases and J 7 bases; nucleotides not matched to a gene: 18. Per the germline V gene, CDR1 is MNHNY and CDR2 is SVGAGI (reference sequence). There are 17 residues in the CDR3.

This receptor was taken from a person aged 18-65 years who received the Ad26.COV2.S COVID-19 vaccine or a placebo. The chain has TRBV6-6 and TRBJ1-2, with 8 nucleotides matching TRBD1. This specimen was peripheral blood, taken in a trial of Ad26.COV2.S vaccine versus placebo. CDR3 loop: CASSPRPGQAPWRGYTF. CDR3 nucleotides: TGTGCCAGCAGTCCCCGGCCGGGACAGGCCCCGTGGCGTGGCTACACCTTC.